This is a list of T cell receptor beta chains from one sample in a study of cytomegalovirus exposure and HLA in healthy donors. The method was immunoSEQ multiplex PCR; TCRdb's version includes in-frame clones alone and lacks a portion of them. The table shows 100,000 to 150,000 clones, with approximately 8.7% occurring only once. The sequencing input was PBMCs. Receptor source: a man aged 40-55 years in good health and CMV-seronegative. CDR3s include the opening cysteine and the closing phenylalanine or tryptophan. D genes are given only for firm matches. Clone size is shown for a subset of rows, as once, few, many or a class of expanded clone.

clone_size j_call d_call v_call cdr3_aa cdr3_nt
NA TRBJ1-5 TRBD1 TRBV6-1 CASSWTGDSNQPQHF TGTGCCAGCAGTTGGACAGGAGATAGCAATCAGCCCCAGCATTTT
NA TRBJ1-1 TRBD1 TRBV5-1 CASSSTGQEAFF TGCGCCAGCAGCTCGACAGGGCAAGAAGCTTTCTTT
few TRBJ1-2 TRBD1 TRBV10-3 CAFRSGTGDGYTF TGTGCCTTCCGCTCCGGGACAGGGGATGGCTACACCTTC
NA TRBJ1-6 NA TRBV28 CASSSVKPLHF TGTGCCAGCAGCTCGGTCAAACCCCTCCACTTT
few TRBJ1-2 NA TRBV5-1 CASRREDYGYTF TGCGCCAGCAGGCGGGAAGACTATGGCTACACCTTC
NA TRBJ2-1 NA TRBV6-6 CASGSSAHNEQFF TGTGCCAGCGGCTCTAGCGCTCACAATGAGCAGTTCTTC
few TRBJ2-7 TRBD1 TRBV29-1 CSVRVGQGAWQYF TGCAGCGTCAGAGTGGGACAGGGGGCTTGGCAGTACTTC
NA TRBJ2-6 NA TRBV4-1 CASSRNRATGANVLTF TGCGCCAGCAGCCGGAACAGGGCGACGGGGGCCAACGTCCTGACTTTC
few TRBJ2-7 NA TRBV5-1 CASSLGQVGGEQYF TGCGCCAGCAGCTTGGGACAGGTGGGAGGGGAGCAGTACTTC
few TRBJ1-5 NA TRBV19 CASSVTGSNQPQHF TGTGCCAGTAGTGTCACGGGGAGCAATCAGCCCCAGCATTTT
few TRBJ1-2 NA TRBV5-6 CASSLGGGYGYTF TGTGCCAGCAGCTTAGGGGGGGGCTATGGCTACACCTTC
few TRBJ1-1 NA TRBV28 CASSSTQTADPEAFF TGTGCCAGCAGTTCAACACAGACAGCCGATCCTGAAGCTTTCTTT